This TCR beta chain stems from a study of early T cells in non-severe SARS-CoV-2 infection. Background on the study: Sequencing input comprised bulk RNA from unsorted whole blood; chain pairing was not available.

This clonotype has a single count. The target antigen is unknown. This clone may be a read error of a much larger clone one base away. There are 15 residues in the CDR3. Trimming cost V 11 bases and J 3 bases; bases outside gene matches: 13. Germline lookup yields CDR1 MDHEN and CDR2 SYDVKM. Study-level points and caveats: Database matching using VDJdb favored anti-spike CD8 responses, with private and CD4 specificities left missing.

Molecules of cDNA were individually given unique molecular identifiers that were attached to them. TCRdb reanalysed the 5' RACE reads using MiXCR and keeps one entry per CDR3 protein. Found here are 32,000 or so distinct CDR3 sequences, about 10% of them singletons; the top ten hold 13%. The TCR originated in an adult who was a healthcare worker with PCR-confirmed SARS-CoV-2 infection or an uninfected control (not recorded which). What was sequenced was whole blood. The chain has TRBV28 and TRBJ1-5, with 7 bases lining up with TRBD1. The CDR3 here is CAGTPGQRINQPQHF. DNA of the CDR3: TGTGCCGGCACCCCGGGACAGAGAATCAATCAGCCCCAGCATTTT.